This T cell receptor (beta chain) was found in a study of long-term antiretroviral therapy in people with HIV. Study-wide points: Dominant in the repertoire at all time points were clones expanded before ART. After ART, diversity increased yet remained lower than transplant donor controls.

CDR1 and CDR2 from the germline V gene are LNHDA and SQIVND (reference sequence). The CDR3 loop spans 16 amino acids. V was pared by 3 bases and J by 5 bases, with 19 bases between. In the case of this clone: What it binds is unknown.

The run of the v3.0 immunoSEQ assay was at survey level. Sequencing was performed with immunoSEQ multiplex PCR; in TCRdb, only in-frame clones are kept and a portion is missing. The sample lists about 18,000 clones, 95% seen once, with 1.3% to 1.5% in the top ten. The cryopreserved samples used held about 0.95-10 million PBMC prior to extraction of DNA. This sequence joins TRBV19 and TRBJ1-2; D possibly corresponds to TRBD1 (5 bases). The sequences come from unsorted PBMCs, collected approximately 11 years after starting antiretroviral therapy. This TCR came from a man between 25 and 39 years old with HIV. In DNA form, the CDR3 reads TGTGCCAGTAGTATCCCCCGACAGCCCTACGGGTATGGCTACACCTTC. It encodes CASSIPRQPYGYGYTF.